This T cell receptor beta chain was identified during a study of blood T cells in healthy people across ages. Study-level information: Template switching captured about one barcoded beta molecule per two T cells.

V gave up 8 bases and J gave up 3 bases; unmatched junction bases: 11. This CDR3 region has 15 residues. This clonotype was observed a few times. For the second PCR, which ran for about 7 to 11 cycles, a sample-barcoded 5' primer and a J-beta primer mix were used. A single record per CDR3 protein comes from TCRdb applying MiXCR to the 5' RACE reads. The sample includes fewer than 600,000 distinct CDR3 sequences, roughly a quarter seen only once; the top ten take about 3.9%. These same data were also listed under a study on T cells of mothers and their children.

The sequence was collected from a boy between 2 and 15 years old in good health. The genes are TRBV12-3 or TRBV12-4 and TRBJ2-5; TRBD2 agrees at 8 bases. Material for sequencing was blood. The CDR3 DNA reads TGTGCCAGCGGTGTTAGCGGGGAAATTGAAGAGACCCAGTACTTC. This sequence encodes CASGVSGEIEETQYF.